This TCR beta chain stems from a study of response to subunit inactivated influenza vaccine (dated by TCRdb to 2017 to 2018). Regarding the complete study: The study used deep quantitative T cell receptor repertoire profiling to track responses to a trivalent subunit inactivated influenza vaccine.

What the research found in general, with its limitations: It was suggested by the authors that each seasonal influenza vaccination may recruit only a limited number of new T cells.

In this sample, this clonotype turned up a few times. The target of this receptor is not known. It has no much larger one-base neighbor in the sample; base qualities were not kept. V is shortened by 7 bases, J by 0 bases, and the region joining them spans 12 bases. The germline V gene gives CDR1 as SQVTM and CDR2 as ANQGSEA. The CDR3 measures 13 amino acids from cysteine to phenylalanine. Only the CDR3 DNA stays, 39 bases, in frame from base 1. Receptor amplification or capture employed RT-PCR. The reads were generated on an Illumina HiSeq 2500. TCRdb reworked the public reads: Q25 trimming with fastp, MiXCR clone assembly, productive beta chains retained. Under each unique CDR3 protein, matching rows form one entry showing the most common genes and DNA. This sample comprises some 540,000 distinct CDR3 sequences, around 25% of them detected only once. The biggest ten clones account for roughly 2.8% of the sample.

This sample was also put to use in a study of T cells expressing NK-cell markers. According to the second study: The TCR beta cDNA libraries were made using 5'RACE template switching, a step that added both a universal primer site and unique molecular identifiers. TCR beta-chain repertoires were profiled in sorted CD3+CD56+NKG2C+, CD3+CD56+NKG2C- and CD3+CD56-NKG2C+ T-cell subsets from several donors. Among the eight sequenced donors, seven were HCMV-seropositive and one was HCMV-seronegative. In several experiments an anti-gammadeltaTCR antibody was added to restrict sorting to alphabetaTCR-expressing T cells. In six donors, the dominant CD3+CD56+NKG2C+ clonotypes ranked among the top 10 CD8+ clonotypes, making up about 1.0-7.5% of CD8+ T cells. Those dominant clonotypes were again the most abundant among CD3+CD56-NKG2C+ cells in a handful of donors, at about 28.3-60.1%. Whether the expanded NKG2C-expressing T cell clones were specific for HCMV antigens remained unclear. Randomly selected healthy volunteers, three men and five women, were used as the eight sequenced donors. To determine HCMV serostatus, a commercial ELISA kit was used to detect HCMV-specific IgG in serum. Peripheral blood mononuclear cells were isolated from blood by Ficoll density gradient centrifugation. Magnetic immunoseparation with Miltenyi isolation kits was used to isolate CD4+ and CD8+ T cells from PBMC. cDNA synthesis was primed from the TCR beta constant segment and was followed by two successive PCR amplification steps. The libraries were sequenced on Illumina HiSeq 2000/2500, MiSeq or NextSeq, producing 2 x 150 bp reads. Reads were demultiplexed and grouped by UMI with MIGEC, and clonotypes were assembled and quantified with MiTCR. Only TCR cDNA sequences supported by at least two reads were kept to exclude erroneous sequences. The tcR package was used for downstream repertoire analysis, and clonotypes were matched between fractions using CDR3 nucleotide sequence together with V segment. Antigen specificity was annotated against VDJdb with VDJmatch, allowing one amino acid substitution in CDR3.

The V gene is TRBV29-1 and the J gene is TRBJ1-1; D gene: possibly TRBD1, on 6 matching bases. This clonotype was sampled from a man aged 45-60 years who received an inactivated influenza vaccine. Donor details come from another sample of the same person, matched by shared clones. The material sequenced was CD4+ T cells sorted from PBMCs, taken 12 days after vaccination. The nucleotide sequence reads TGCAGCGGGACGGGACAACTGAACACTGAAGCTTTCTTT. Its protein product is CSGTGQLNTEAFF.